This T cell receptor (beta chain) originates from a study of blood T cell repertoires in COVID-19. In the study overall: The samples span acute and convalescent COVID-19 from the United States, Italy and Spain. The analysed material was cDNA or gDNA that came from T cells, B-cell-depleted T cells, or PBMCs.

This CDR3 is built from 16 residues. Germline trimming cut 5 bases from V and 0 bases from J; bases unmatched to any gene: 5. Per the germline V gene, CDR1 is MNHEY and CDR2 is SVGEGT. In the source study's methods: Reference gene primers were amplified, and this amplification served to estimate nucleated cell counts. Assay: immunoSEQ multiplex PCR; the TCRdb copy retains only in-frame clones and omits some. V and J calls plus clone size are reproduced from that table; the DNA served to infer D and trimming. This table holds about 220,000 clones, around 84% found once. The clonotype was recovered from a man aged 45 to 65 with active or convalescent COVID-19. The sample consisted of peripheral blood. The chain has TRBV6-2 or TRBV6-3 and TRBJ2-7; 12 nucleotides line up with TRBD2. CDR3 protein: CASSDGLAGSSYEQYF. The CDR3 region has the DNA TGTGCCAGCAGTGACGGACTAGCGGGAAGCTCCTACGAGCAGTACTTC.